A single sample is the source of the 8 T cell receptor beta chains below, sequenced in a study of OX40 agonist ivuxolimab in advanced cancers. Clones were read by immunoSEQ multiplex PCR, and TCRdb kept only the in-frame ones, dropping some. The sample has around 40,000 clones, 84% seen once. Source: CD4+ or CD8+ T cells sorted from blood, taken in a trial of the OX40 agonist ivuxolimab. Receptors were obtained from an adult with an advanced solid tumor such as melanoma, head and neck, liver or kidney cancer.

By sample fraction, this clone is medium-sized (0.01 to 0.1%). This rearrangement joins TRBV2 to TRBJ2-7, with D uncertain. The V and J ends lost 5 bases and 2 bases respectively, with 7 bases between them. The germline V gene encodes CDR1 SNHLY and CDR2 FYNNEI. This CDR3 contains 12 residues. This CDR3 reads CASSPITYEQYF. The CDR3 DNA reads as TGTGCCAGCAGTCCAATTACCTACGAGCAGTACTTC.

The chain couples TRBV28 to TRBJ1-3; D possibly corresponds to TRBD1 (6 bases). The CDR3 spans 14 residues. The ends were cut back, 6 bases at V and 4 bases at J, with 13 bases in the middle. Germline V gene lookup returns CDR1 MDHEN and CDR2 SYDVKM. This chain's CDR3 is CASSHRVSGNTIYF. Written as DNA, the CDR3 is TGTGCCAGCAGCCACAGGGTCTCCGGAAACACCATATATTTT.

V usage is TRBV27 and J usage is TRBJ2-5; no clear D. The germline V gene has CDR1 MNHEY and CDR2 SMNVEV (reference sequence). This CDR3 contains 13 residues. Deletions cut 3 bases from V and 5 bases from J, with 10 bases between. The DNA for the CDR3 is TGTGCCAGCAGTTTCTATCTTGGGGAGACCCAGTACTTC. It yields the protein CASSFYLGETQYF.

This clone appeared a single time. V and J are TRBV28 and TRBJ1-1; tentatively, D is TRBD1 (5 bases). V was pared by 7 bases and J by 1 base, with 13 bases between. Germline CDR1 is MDHEN and CDR2 is SYDVKM. The CDR3 spans 14 residues. Here the CDR3 DNA reads TGTGCCAGCACCCGAGGGGACTGGAACACTGAAGCTTTCTTT. It specifies CASTRGDWNTEAFF.

The chain links TRBV7-9 to TRBJ1-5, with TRBD1 identical over 7 bases. V shed 1 base and J 5 bases; nucleotides not matched to a gene: 5. Per germline, CDR1 SEHNR and CDR2 FQNEAQ (reference sequence). There are 15 residues in the CDR3. DNA for the CDR3: TGTGCCAGCAGCTTAGGAGGGGGCGCGGATCAGCCCCAGCATTTT. Its translation: CASSLGGGADQPQHF.

The rearrangement links TRBV6-6 to TRBJ1-2, with 8 bases matching TRBD1. CDR1 and CDR2 (germline): MNHNY, SVGAGI (reference sequence). J gave up 6 bases and V 2 bases, and 5 bases lay outside the gene matches. This CDR3 region has 14 residues. The CDR3: CASSYPGQGHGYTF. CDR3 bases: TGTGCCAGCAGTTACCCAGGACAGGGCCATGGCTACACCTTC.

The rearrangement joins TRBV7-8 to TRBJ1-1; unclear D gene. Trimming removed 4 bases at V and 5 bases at J, with 11 bases between. The CDR3 runs 13 residues. The V gene's germline CDR1 is SGHVS and CDR2 FQNEAQ. CDR3 DNA: TGTGCCAGCAGCTCTAGGTTATGGACTGAAGCTTTCTTT. Translation gives CASSSRLWTEAFF. The full variable domain, rest sourced from reference TRBV7-8 and TRBJ1-1, is GAGVSQSPRYKVAKRGQDVALRCDPISGHVSLFWYQQALGQGPEFLTYFQNEAQLDKSGLPSDRFFAERPEGSVSTLKIQRTQQEDSAVYLCASSSRLWTEAFFGQGTRLTVV.

This clone was counted a single time. The V and J genes are TRBV11-2 and TRBJ2-7; D gene uncertain. The germline CDR1 and CDR2 sequences are SGHAT and FQNNGV. V lost 5 bases to trimming and J lost 7 bases, with 15 bases between them. The CDR3 totals 13 residues. In DNA, the CDR3 is TGTGCCAGCAGCGCTCCGGGCGGTTGGGAGCAGTACTTC. Amino acid sequence: CASSAPGGWEQYF.